This TCR beta chain was retrieved from a study of blood T cell repertoires in COVID-19. Overall study context: T cells, B-cell-depleted T cells, or PBMCs provided the cDNA or gDNA that served as material.

Per the authors' pipeline: Amplification with reference gene primers provided the estimates of nucleated cell counts. The protocol was immunoSEQ multiplex PCR, while the TCRdb copy is restricted to in-frame clones and leaves out a portion. V, J and clone size are those of that table, while D and trimming were read from the DNA. Counted here are tens of thousands of clones, more than 70% occurring once; the ten biggest clones make up around 11%. V shed 6 bases, J shed 4 bases, and the junction held 2 bases outside the gene matches. CDR1 is LNHDA, CDR2 SQIVND, per germline (reference sequence). This CDR3 is 14 amino acids long.

This receptor was identified in a man in his 70s with active COVID-19. Sequencing was done on a sample of peripheral blood. The V gene is TRBV19, the J gene TRBJ1-3; 11 bases are shared with TRBD1. CDR3 sequence reads: CASRDRGHGNTIYF. The CDR3 nucleotides read TGTGCCAGTAGGGACAGGGGGCACGGAAACACCATATATTTT.